What follows describes a single T cell receptor (beta chain). Its antigen is not identified. With V trimmed by 7 bases and J by 1 base, 6 bases remained unmatched. Germline CDR1 is SGHRS and CDR2 is YFSETQ. This CDR3 has 15 amino acids. These data come from a study of cytomegalovirus exposure and HLA in healthy donors. Study outcomes and limitations: According to an earlier analysis, most TCR beta V segments yielded productive rearrangements about 90% or about 30% of the time. Per a later analysis, roughly 17,000 TCR beta sequences showed association with HLA alleles at 0.05 false discovery rate. The majority of TCR sequences were rare, yet some public TCRs appeared in many donors.

Primers included in the PCR were 60 Vbeta and 13 Jbeta primers. Profiled with immunoSEQ multiplex PCR; TCRdb holds only in-frame clones, not every one. This table holds some 170,000 clones, about 80% found once. Healthy donors of bone marrow made up the group. This TCR came from a middle-aged man in good health and CMV-seropositive. The chain employs TRBV5-1 and TRBJ1-2, with 11 bases identical to TRBD1. Sequenced: PBMCs. The CDR3 DNA reads TGCGCCAGCTCCTCCGGGACAGGGGGTAACTATGGCTACACCTTC. Translation gives CASSSGTGGNYGYTF.